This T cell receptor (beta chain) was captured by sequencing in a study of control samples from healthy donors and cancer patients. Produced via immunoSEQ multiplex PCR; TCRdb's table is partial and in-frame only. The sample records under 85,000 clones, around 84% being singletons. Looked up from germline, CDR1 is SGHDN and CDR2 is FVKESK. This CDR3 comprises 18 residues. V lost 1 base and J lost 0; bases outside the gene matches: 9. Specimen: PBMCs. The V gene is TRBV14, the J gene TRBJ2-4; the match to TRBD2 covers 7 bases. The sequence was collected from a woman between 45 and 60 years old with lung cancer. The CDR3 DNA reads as TGTGCCAGCAGCCAAGGACCGGGGAGGGATTTAGCCAAAAACATTCAGTACTTC. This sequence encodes CASSQGPGRDLAKNIQYF.